Below, one T cell receptor (beta chain) is given with its context. The target antigen is unknown. V lost 6 bases, J lost 7 bases, and 13 bases lay in between. Germline V gene data show CDR1 as MNHEY and CDR2 as SVGAGI. The CDR3 sequence is 12 residues long. Since all of the isolated RNA was reverse transcribed, expressed TCRB transcripts were what got sequenced. This table comes from immunoSEQ multiplex PCR, and its TCRdb copy is limited to in-frame clones, with some not included. The table records roughly 730,000 clones, around an eighth of them present only once. This sample was taken from a study of beta chain features in type 1 diabetes. Points from the study as a whole: All four CD4+ subsets from Type 1 diabetes patients carried moderately but significantly shorter TCRB CDR3s.

The sequenced sample consisted of naive CD4+ T cells from blood. The chain is built from TRBV6-5 and TRBJ2-7, with D maybe TRBD1 (5 bases). The TCR was taken from a man aged 18 to 29 with type 1 diabetes. The CDR3 DNA reads as TGTGCCAGCAGCGCTACAGGTGGGGAGCAGTACTTC. Amino acids: CASSATGGEQYF.